Sequencing of this T cell receptor beta chain was carried out in a study of identical twins. Deletions cut 2 bases from V and 0 bases from J, with 5 bases between. Looked up from germline, CDR1 is SGHVS and CDR2 is FQNEAQ. The CDR3 length is 14 residues. MiXCR was run by TCRdb on the 5' RACE reads, yielding one entry per CDR3 protein. Here the sample spans just over 500,000 distinct CDR3 sequences, less than 25% being singletons. This sample was shared with a second study, whose subject was T cells expressing NK-cell markers. Turning to that study: Source material for TCR beta repertoires consisted of sorted CD3+CD56+NKG2C+, CD3+CD56+NKG2C- and CD3+CD56-NKG2C+ T cells. There were seven HCMV-seropositive donors and one seronegative donor among the eight sequenced. Topping the CD3+CD56-NKG2C+ fraction as well were these clonotypes, in a few donors.

The sequence was obtained from a woman in her late teens or twenties in good health. Sequenced material: CD4+ T cells sorted from blood. The chain uses TRBV7-8 and TRBJ2-4; D is uncertain. The CDR3 is CASSLTEAKNIQYF. CDR3 in DNA: TGTGCCAGCAGCTTAACGGAAGCCAAAAACATTCAGTACTTC.